This record covers a single T cell receptor beta chain. The antigen is not known. This sample is drawn from a study of T cell responses to AZD1222 COVID-19 vaccine. The CDR3 is 15 residues long. Unmatched junction bases numbered 3, after V lost 1 base and J lost 3 bases. Germline CDR1 reads MNHNY; CDR2 reads SVGAGI (reference sequence). Broader study findings: Close to half of spike-specific TCRs reportedly recognize unmutated variant regions.

Method: immunoSEQ multiplex PCR; TCRdb's copy keeps in-frame clones and lacks some. The sample includes tens of thousands of clones, roughly 90% seen only once; the top ten take around 4.5%. The clonotype comes from an adult who received the AZD1222 COVID-19 vaccine. The V gene is TRBV6-6, the J gene TRBJ2-7; 10 bases are a match to TRBD1. This sample comprised peripheral blood, obtained 28 days after the second AZD1222 dose. CDR3 residues: CASSYLGTGVYEQYF. The CDR3 coding sequence is TGTGCCAGCAGTTACTTGGGGACAGGGGTCTACGAGCAGTACTTC.